The present T cell receptor beta chain was sequenced within a study of T cells in Graves' hyperthyroidism and ophthalmopathy. Concerning this clonotype: What it binds is unknown.

This CDR3 is built from 14 residues. V lost 2 bases to trimming and J lost 8 bases, with 15 bases between them. The germline gives CDR1 SGHTA, CDR2 FQGNSA. The TCR beta CDR3 regions underwent amplification using RNA transcripts as the source. HTBI primers were employed in a first-round RT-PCR of the TCR CDR3. TCRdb ran MiXCR on the multiplex PCR reads and lists one entry per CDR3 protein. The data contain hundreds of thousands of distinct CDR3 sequences, 45% of them singletons. Study-level points and caveats: Progression to ophthalmopathy was predicted a median of roughly 6.8 months early. A 13 V-J signature model discriminated ophthalmopathy versus stable hyperthyroidism.

The specimen sequenced was peripheral blood or thyroid tissue (not recorded which). The V call is TRBV7-2, the J call TRBJ1-2; D is ambiguous. This clonotype originated in an adult man with Graves' disease, either hyperthyroidism or ophthalmopathy (not recorded which). In nucleotides, the CDR3 is TGTGCCAGCAGCTTACGGGCAGCCCTAGCCGGCTACACCTTC. It codes for CASSLRAALAGYTF. The full variable domain, in which reference TRBV7-2 and TRBJ1-2 provide the parts outside the CDR3, is GAGVSQSPSNKVTEKGKDVELRCDPISGHTALYWYRQSLGQGLEFLIYFQGNSAPDKSGLPSDRFSAERTGGSVSTLTIQRTQQEDSAVYLCASSLRAALAGYTFGSGTRLTVV.